This entry features one TCR beta chain sequence. Its antigen is still unknown. These data originate in a study of cytomegalovirus exposure and HLA in healthy donors. Overall study: The approximately 120 validation repertoires, a later analysis reported, used the same platform as the 550 to 700 repertoires from the first cohort. Regarding the study as a whole: The study labeled 150 to 200 TCR beta chains cytomegalovirus-associated.

Generated by immunoSEQ multiplex PCR, the TCRdb table keeps only in-frame clones and is missing some. Of more than 250,000 clones in the sample, 90% were seen once. The specimen was PBMCs. This sequence originates from a woman aged 25-40 years in good health and CMV-seronegative.

DNA for the CDR3: TGTGCCAGCAGCCCGTACGGGGCCCGTAGCAATCAGCCCCAGCATTTT. Amino acids: CASSPYGARSNQPQHF. This sequence joins TRBV5-6 and TRBJ1-5; D perhaps matches TRBD1 (5 bases). This CDR3 is built from 16 residues. Per the germline V gene, CDR1 is SGHDT and CDR2 is YYEEEE. V gave up 4 bases and J gave up 0 bases, with 14 bases separating them.